Below, 27 T cell receptor beta chains from the same sample are listed, as sequenced in a study of blood T cell repertoires in COVID-19. Produced via immunoSEQ multiplex PCR; TCRdb's table is partial and in-frame only. The sample has under 300,000 clones; approximately 90% are singletons. The sequencing sample was made of peripheral blood. All receptors derive from a woman between 35 and 50 years old with acute or convalescent COVID-19.

The chain employs TRBV5-1 and TRBJ2-3; a weak D match, TRBD1 (5 bases). The CDR3 has 14 amino acids. Trimming removed 4 bases at V and 6 bases at J, with 15 bases between. Germline CDR1 is SGHRS and CDR2 is YFSETQ. The CDR3 DNA is TGCGCCAGCAGCACAGGCCCTCTCGCCGATACGCAGTATTTT. Protein: CASSTGPLADTQYF.

The chain recombines TRBV5-4 with TRBJ2-4; TRBD2 aligns across 12 bases. V shed 7 bases, J shed 8 bases, and the junction held 13 bases outside the gene matches. This CDR3 spans 16 amino acids. Germline assignment: CDR1 SGHNT and CDR2 YYREEE (reference sequence). Here the CDR3 reads CASASGGASGFDIQYF. The CDR3, as DNA: TGTGCCAGCGCTAGCGGGGGGGCCTCGGGGTTTGACATTCAGTACTTC. Based on the CDR3 plus reference TRBV5-4 and TRBJ2-4, the full variable domain is ETGVTQSPTHLIKTRGQQVTLRCSSQSGHNTVSWYQQALGQGPQFIFQYYREEENGRGNFPPRFSGLQFPNYSSELNVNALELDDSALYLCASASGGASGFDIQYFGAGTRLSVL.

This clone has only a few counts. V gene TRBV30 combines with J gene TRBJ1-1; a possible D gene is TRBD1 (6 bases). There are 12 residues in the CDR3. The V gene's germline CDR1 is GTSNPN and CDR2 SVGIG (reference sequence). Between the trimmed V and J ends, which lost 8 bases and 3 bases, there was a span of 13 bases. CDR3: CAGCQGHTEAFF. The CDR3 DNA sequence: TGTGCCGGATGCCAGGGGCACACTGAAGCTTTCTTT.

V usage is TRBV3-1 (or the pseudogene TRBV3-2) and J usage is TRBJ2-1; TRBD2 agrees at 10 bases. The germline gives CDR1 LGHDT, CDR2 YNNKEL (reference sequence). V was pared by 1 base and J by 9 bases, with 6 bases of the junction left unmatched. The CDR3 is made up of 15 amino acids. For the CDR3, the DNA is TGTGCCAGCAGCCAAGGGGTAGCGGGGGGCTCTGAGCAGTTCTTC. This sequence encodes CASSQGVAGGSEQFF.

The chain recombines TRBV5-1 with TRBJ1-2; 7 bases match TRBD1. The CDR3 covers 17 residues. V lost 4 bases to trimming and J lost 4 bases; unmatched junction nucleotides: 16. CDR1 SGHRS and CDR2 YFSETQ come from the germline V gene. The CDR3 nucleotides read TGCGCCAGCAGCACGGGCCCCCGACAGGGCGAAATCTATGGCTACACCTTC. Its protein product is CASSTGPRQGEIYGYTF.

The chain recombines TRBV19 with TRBJ1-1, with TRBD1 as a possible D gene (5 bases). Germline V lookup: CDR1 LNHDA, CDR2 SQIVND (reference sequence). With 5 bases removed from V and 4 bases from J, the gap between germline ends came to 11 bases. CDR3 size: 13 residues. The CDR3 coding sequence is TGTGCCAGTAGTTATCAGGGTACCACTGAAGCTTTCTTT. It is translated as CASSYQGTTEAFF.

The rearrangement joins TRBV5-4 to TRBJ1-2; D is ambiguous. Deletions cut 5 bases from V and 1 base from J, with 6 bases between. The germline V gene has CDR1 SGHNT and CDR2 YYREEE (reference sequence). This CDR3 comprises 12 residues. The CDR3 bases are TGTGCCAGCAGAGCTAATAACTATGGCTACACCTTC. It is translated as CASRANNYGYTF.

The V call is TRBV29-1, the J call TRBJ2-3; 12 bases line up with TRBD2. In germline, CDR1 is SQVTM, CDR2 ANQGSEA. This CDR3 spans 15 amino acids. With 4 bases clipped from V and 2 bases from J, the junction kept 4 bases outside the gene matches. The CDR3 region has the DNA TGCAGCGTTGTGAGGACTAGCGGGGACACAGATACGCAGTATTTT. Translating it yields CSVVRTSGDTDTQYF.

This clone occurred once. The CDR3, as DNA: TGTGCCAGCAGTTACACAGCCTGGGACCAAGAGACCCAGTACTTC. It is translated as CASSYTAWDQETQYF. The V and J genes are TRBV27 and TRBJ2-5; unclear D gene. Between the trimmed V and J ends, which lost 4 bases and 0 bases, there was a span of 12 bases. Germline CDR1 MNHEY, CDR2 SMNVEV (reference sequence). The CDR3 totals 15 residues.

This clone occurred a few times. The chain employs TRBV9 and TRBJ2-3, with D perhaps matching TRBD2 (6 bases). Germline CDR1 SGDLS, CDR2 YYNGEE. The CDR3 totals 15 residues. Trimming stripped 4 bases from V and 0 bases from J, with 12 bases between. For the CDR3, the DNA is TGTGCCAGCAGCTCCTCCGGGACTAGCACAGATACGCAGTATTTT. Translating gives CASSSSGTSTDTQYF.

This sequence joins TRBV5-5 and TRBJ1-5; 8 positions agree with TRBD1. V was pared by 0 bases and J by 3 bases, with 11 bases of the junction left unmatched. CDR1 SGHKS and CDR2 YYEKEE come from the germline V gene (reference sequence). The CDR3 loop spans 18 amino acids. The CDR3, as DNA: TGTGCCAGCAGCTTGGGAACTTGGGCAGGGGGCTACAATCAGCCCCAGCATTTT. This sequence encodes CASSLGTWAGGYNQPQHF.

The rearrangement links TRBV4-1 to TRBJ2-1, with D perhaps TRBD2 (7 bases). V lost 0 bases to trimming and J lost 10 bases, with 10 bases between them. This CDR3 comprises 13 residues. Germline lookup yields CDR1 MGHRA and CDR2 YSYEKL. In DNA, the CDR3 is TGCGCCAGCAGCCAAGAGGGGAGGGGGGAGCAGTTCTTC. Translated, it gives CASSQEGRGEQFF.

The rearrangement links TRBV5-1 to TRBJ1-4; TRBD1 matches 7 bases. The CDR3 covers 16 residues. Trimming removed 3 bases from V and 3 bases from J; junction bases left unmatched: 8. Germline V lookup: CDR1 SGHRS, CDR2 YFSETQ. In DNA form, the CDR3 reads TGCGCCAGCAGCTCCAGGGGGTTGATAGCTAATGAAAAACTGTTTTTT. Translated, it gives CASSSRGLIANEKLFF.

This chain connects TRBV28 to TRBJ2-7; D may be TRBD2 (5 bases). The CDR3 totals 15 residues. Germline loops: CDR1 MDHEN, CDR2 SYDVKM. V was pared by 5 bases and J by 7 bases, with 21 bases between. In nucleotides, the CDR3 is TGTGCCAGCAGTCCCGGAGAAGAATCCCCGGGAGAGCAGTACGTC. Its protein is CASSPGEESPGEQYV.

The rearrangement links TRBV27 to TRBJ1-2; 7 bases align to TRBD1. Germline CDR1 MNHEY, CDR2 SMNVEV (reference sequence). V dropped 4 bases and J dropped 0; count of bases not matched to a gene: 14. This CDR3 spans 18 amino acids. The DNA of the CDR3 is TGTGCCAGCAGTTCAATCGTAACTCAGGGGGATCCTAACTATGGCTACACCTTC. This codes for CASSSIVTQGDPNYGYTF.

J is TRBJ2-7 and V is TRBV28; possibly TRBD2 for D (6 bases). Germline V gene lookup returns CDR1 MDHEN and CDR2 SYDVKM. Trimming stripped 10 bases from V and 0 bases from J, with 16 bases between. This CDR3 has 14 residues. The CDR3: CATRRRASSYEQYV. In DNA form, the CDR3 reads TGTGCCACCCGAAGGAGGGCCAGCTCCTACGAGCAGTACGTC.

This clone was detected only once. The rearrangement uses TRBV6-5 and TRBJ1-1; D gene uncertain. CDR1 is MNHEY, CDR2 SVGAGI, per germline. Trimming stripped 8 bases from V and 4 bases from J, with 8 bases between. This CDR3 is 11 amino acids long. The CDR3 sequence: CASAQITEAFF. Here the CDR3 DNA reads TGTGCCAGCGCCCAGATCACTGAAGCTTTCTTT.

This clone was seen more than once but under ten times. The genes are TRBV18 and TRBJ1-5; a possible D gene is TRBD1 (5 bases). This CDR3 comprises 14 residues. The V and J ends lost 1 base and 6 bases respectively, with 10 bases between them. CDR1 and CDR2 from the germline V gene are KGHSH and LQKENI. In DNA, the CDR3 is TGTGCCAGCTCACCACAGGGGCTCGCTCAGCCCCAGCATTTT. The encoded protein is CASSPQGLAQPQHF.

This chain links TRBV29-1 with TRBJ1-2; the D gene is possibly TRBD1 (6 bases). Trimming shortened V by 4 bases and J by 4 bases, and 10 bases separated the two germline ends. The CDR3 is 12 amino acids. Germline assignment: CDR1 SQVTM and CDR2 ANQGSEA. CDR3 nucleotides: TGCAGCGTTGTCAGGGGAACCTATGGCTACACCTTC. This translates into CSVVRGTYGYTF.

The chain couples TRBV27 to TRBJ1-1, with 9 positions matching TRBD1. CDR3 size: 18 residues. Per the germline V gene, CDR1 is MNHEY and CDR2 is SMNVEV (reference sequence). V gave up 3 bases and J gave up 0 bases; unmatched junction bases: 11. CDR3 coding DNA: TGTGCCAGCAGTTTTAGCGGACAGGGGCCTTATATGAACACTGAAGCTTTCTTT. This encodes CASSFSGQGPYMNTEAFF.

V is TRBV27 and J is TRBJ1-2; D remains ambiguous. Trimming removed 4 bases from V and 5 bases from J, with 11 bases in between. Germline CDR1 MNHEY, CDR2 SMNVEV (reference sequence). The CDR3 totals 13 residues. CDR3 bases: TGTGCCAGCAGTTCGGGAGTTGGGTATGGCTACACCTTC. It codes for CASSSGVGYGYTF.

This chain joins TRBV24-1 and TRBJ2-1, with D tentatively TRBD1 (5 bases). Germline lookup yields CDR1 KGHDR and CDR2 SFDVKD. This CDR3 region has 17 residues. V lost 1 base and J 5 bases, leaving 17 bases between the germline ends. The CDR3 is CATSDLRQGGIDNEQFF. The CDR3 DNA reads as TGTGCCACCAGTGATTTACGTCAGGGTGGGATAGACAATGAGCAGTTCTTC.

The rearrangement links TRBV15 to TRBJ1-1; D is uncertain. The CDR3 consists of 11 residues. Germline loops: CDR1 LNHNV, CDR2 YYDKDF (reference sequence). V lost 8 bases and J 5 bases, leaving 9 bases between the germline ends. As DNA, the CDR3 is TGTGCCACCTCATCGAGAACTGAAGCTTTCTTT. Protein product: CATSSRTEAFF.

The chain has TRBV10-3 and TRBJ1-2, with D possibly TRBD1 on 6 matching bases. Trimming left V 7 bases short and J 5 bases short, with 17 bases between. The CDR3 sequence is 14 residues long. Germline V CDR1 and CDR2: ENHRY, SYGVKD. CDR3 in DNA: TGTGCCATCAAGCCACCGGGACACAAATATGGCTACACCTTC. Translated, it gives CAIKPPGHKYGYTF.

The chain recombines TRBV4-2 with TRBJ2-3; TRBD2 agrees at 13 bases. CDR3 length equals 15 residues. Germline lookup yields CDR1 LGHNA and CDR2 YNFKEQ. V lost 3 bases, J lost 9 bases, and 6 bases stayed unmatched. The CDR3 is CASSQELAGGPTQYF. CDR3 nucleotides: TGTGCCAGCAGCCAGGAACTAGCGGGGGGGCCCACGCAGTATTTT.

The chain is built from TRBV4-1 and TRBJ1-2, with a tentative D call TRBD1 (6 bases). Germline V gene lookup returns CDR1 MGHRA and CDR2 YSYEKL. With 4 bases removed from V and 2 bases from J, the gap between germline ends came to 14 bases. The CDR3 consists of 15 residues. The CDR3 protein is CASSRLGGQNYGYTF. In nucleotides, the CDR3 is TGCGCCAGCAGCCGTCTAGGAGGACAGAACTATGGCTACACCTTC.

The rearrangement links TRBV6-5 to TRBJ2-7, with D possibly TRBD1 on 6 matching bases. Between the trimmed V and J ends, which lost 8 bases and 4 bases, there was a span of 15 bases. CDR3 size: 13 residues. CDR1 and CDR2 from the germline V gene are MNHEY and SVGAGI. The CDR3 DNA reads as TGTGCCAGCGGGAAAGGGGGTGTTTACGAGCAGTACGTC. It specifies CASGKGGVYEQYV.